Sequencing of this TCR beta chain was carried out in a study of blood T cell repertoires in COVID-19. Study as a whole: From T cells, B-cell-depleted T cells, or PBMCs came the material, which was cDNA or gDNA.

Only in-frame clones appear in the TCRdb table, and some are missing; sequencing was by immunoSEQ multiplex PCR. This sample carries hundreds of thousands of clones, 90% to 95% of them seen once, and the ten largest clones take under 2.5%. The CDR3 is 16 amino acids. Participant-given clinical history determined each cohort assignment. Sequenced sample: PBMCs or T cells enriched from blood (not recorded which). This chain links TRBV21-1 with TRBJ2-1; TRBD2, the table's D call, lacks a check against the DNA. TRBV21-1 is assigned pseudogene status. This receptor was identified in a woman between 18 and 30 years old who had recovered from COVID-19. The CDR3 spells CASRSTSGSSYNEQFF. The CDR3, as DNA: TGTGCCAGCAGGTCGACTAGCGGGAGCTCCTACAATGAGCAGTTCTTC.